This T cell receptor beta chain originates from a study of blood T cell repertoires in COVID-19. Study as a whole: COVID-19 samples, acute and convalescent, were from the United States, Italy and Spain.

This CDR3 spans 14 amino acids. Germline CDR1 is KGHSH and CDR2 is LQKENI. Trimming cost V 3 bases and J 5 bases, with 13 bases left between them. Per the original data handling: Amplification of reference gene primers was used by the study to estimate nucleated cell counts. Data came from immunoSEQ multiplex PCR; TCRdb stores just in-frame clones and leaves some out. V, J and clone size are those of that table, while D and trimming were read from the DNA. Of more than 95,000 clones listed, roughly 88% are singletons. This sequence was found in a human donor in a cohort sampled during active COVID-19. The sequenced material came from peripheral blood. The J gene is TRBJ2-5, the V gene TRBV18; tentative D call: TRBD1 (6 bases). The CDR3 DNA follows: TGTGCCAGCTCACCGACCAGGGGCAGGGAGACCCAGTACTTC. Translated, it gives CASSPTRGRETQYF.